These 5 T cell receptor beta chains were sequenced from one sample in a study of T cell responses to AZD1222 COVID-19 vaccine. Profiling relied on immunoSEQ multiplex PCR, and the TCRdb table lists in-frame clones only, not all of them. Of about 93,000 clones listed, roughly nine tenths were seen once; the top ten hold roughly 2.7%. Sequencing was performed on peripheral blood, taken 28 days after the second AZD1222 dose. These receptors all come from an adult who received the AZD1222 COVID-19 vaccine.

The chain combines TRBV5-8 with TRBJ2-5; maybe TRBD2 (5 bases). Trimming cost V 4 bases and J 1 base, with 11 bases left between them. The CDR3 is 14 residues long. The germline gives CDR1 SGHTS, CDR2 YDEGEE. The CDR3 is CASSQAAAQETQYF. In DNA, the CDR3 is TGTGCCAGCAGCCAAGCGGCTGCCCAAGAGACCCAGTACTTC. The complete variable domain, with remaining parts taken from reference TRBV5-8 and TRBJ2-5, reads EAGVTQSPTHLIKTRGQQATLRCSPISGHTSVYWYQQALGLGLQFLLWYDEGEERNRGNFPPRFSGRQFPNYSSELNVNALELEDSALYLCASSQAAAQETQYFGPGTRLLVL.

The chain couples TRBV12-3 or TRBV12-4 to TRBJ2-3, with TRBD2 identical over 11 bases. V trimming: 7 bases; J trimming: 7 bases; junction bases outside the gene matches: 4. The length of the CDR3 is 13 residues. The CDR3 loop is CASISGGAYTQYF. The CDR3 DNA is TGTGCCAGCATTAGCGGGGGGGCTTATACGCAGTATTTT.

The rearrangement joins TRBV19 to TRBJ2-3; D ambiguous. From germline, CDR1 is LNHDA and CDR2 SQIVND (reference sequence). With 3 bases removed from V and 0 bases from J, the gap between germline ends came to 7 bases. The CDR3 length is 14 residues. CDR3 loop: CASSIRRSTDTQYF. The DNA for the CDR3 is TGTGCCAGTAGTATTCGTCGGAGCACAGATACGCAGTATTTT.

This clone was seen just once. The rearrangement joins TRBV6-4 to TRBJ2-2; TRBD1 might be the D (7 bases). The CDR3 totals 15 residues. The germline V gene has CDR1 MRHNA and CDR2 SNTAGT. V was trimmed by 6 bases and J by 7 bases, leaving 18 bases between them. The CDR3 sequence is CASSRQGGGNGELFF. The CDR3 nucleotides read TGTGCCAGCAGCCGACAGGGTGGAGGGAACGGGGAGCTGTTTTTT.

The chain is built from TRBV7-9 and TRBJ2-1, with unresolved D. V was pared by 1 base and J by 4 bases, with 11 bases between. The CDR3 length is 15 residues. Germline values: CDR1 SEHNR, CDR2 FQNEAQ (reference sequence). The CDR3 DNA is TGTGCCAGCAGCTTAGATATTGGCAAATACAATGAGCAGTTCTTC. Translation gives CASSLDIGKYNEQFF.